These 10 T cell receptor beta chains originate from one sample sequenced in a study of cytomegalovirus exposure and HLA in healthy donors. This table comes from immunoSEQ multiplex PCR, and its TCRdb copy is limited to in-frame clones, with some not included. The table lists under 200,000 clones, around 80% of them singletons. The sequenced material came from PBMCs. These receptors came from a woman in her 30s in good health and CMV-seronegative.

The J gene is TRBJ1-1, the V gene TRBV6-5; D gene unclear. CDR3 size: 11 residues. Looked up from germline, CDR1 is MNHEY and CDR2 is SVGAGI. The V gene lost 6 bases and the J gene lost 1 base, with 3 bases spanning the gap. In DNA form, the CDR3 reads TGTGCCAGCAGACAGAACACTGAAGCTTTCTTT. It yields the protein CASRQNTEAFF.

The genes are TRBV25-1 and TRBJ1-4, with D possibly matching TRBD1 (6 bases). This CDR3 has 14 amino acids. Trimming took off 5 bases at V and 5 bases at J, with 12 bases between the two ends. The germline CDR1 and CDR2 sequences are MGHDK and SYGVNS. CDR3 in amino acids: CASSRTQGNEKLFF. Written as DNA, the CDR3 is TGTGCCAGCAGTAGGACTCAGGGGAATGAAAAACTGTTTTTT.

This chain uses TRBV29-1 with TRBJ2-7; 10 bases map to TRBD1. The length of the CDR3 is 17 residues. Germline CDR1 is SQVTM and CDR2 is ANQGSEA. Trimming removed 6 bases from V and 5 bases from J; junction bases left unmatched: 19. Written as DNA, the CDR3 is TGCAGCGTGCGGGGGCGTCCCGGGACAGGGGTGCTAAACGAGCAGTACTTC. This sequence encodes CSVRGRPGTGVLNEQYF.

The chain recombines TRBV1 with TRBJ1-2. TRBV1 is recorded as a pseudogene. This CDR3 comprises 18 residues. CDR3 DNA: TGCACCAGCAGCCAACACCCCCCGGGGAAAAGCTTTAACTATGGCTACACCTTC. Translating gives CTSSQHPPGKSFNYGYTF.

This chain links TRBV5-1 with TRBJ2-2, with a weak D call TRBD2 (5 bases). This CDR3 comprises 16 residues. V was shortened by 4 bases and J by 0 bases, with 13 bases between the two germline ends. In germline, CDR1 is SGHRS, CDR2 YFSETQ. The CDR3 DNA is TGCGCCAGCAGCGAGGGAGCAGGATCGAACACCGGGGAGCTGTTTTTT. The encoded protein is CASSEGAGSNTGELFF.

This chain joins TRBV5-6 and TRBJ2-5; TRBD1 matches 7 bases. Germline-derived CDR1 and CDR2 are SGHDT and YYEEEE. CDR3 size: 13 residues. V gave up 3 bases and J gave up 2 bases; unmatched junction bases: 1. CDR3: CASSWDSQETQYF. The CDR3 DNA sequence: TGTGCCAGCAGCTGGGACAGTCAAGAGACCCAGTACTTC.

J is TRBJ2-7 and V is TRBV14, with D perhaps TRBD2 (6 bases). The germline V and J ends were trimmed by 3 bases and 5 bases, with 11 bases remaining between them. The CDR3 extends over 13 amino acids. Germline V CDR1 and CDR2: SGHDN, FVKESK. CDR3 sequence: CASSQSGQDEQYF. CDR3 coding DNA: TGTGCCAGCAGCCAGAGCGGGCAAGACGAGCAGTACTTC.

The V gene is TRBV11-3, the J gene TRBJ2-2; D may be TRBD2 (5 bases). The germline V and J ends were trimmed by 1 base and 0 bases, with 6 bases remaining between them. The CDR3 covers 15 residues. Germline CDR1 reads SGHNT; CDR2 reads YENEEA. In DNA form, the CDR3 reads TGTGCCAGCAGCTTAGCCGGGGCGAACACCGGGGAGCTGTTTTTT. It encodes CASSLAGANTGELFF.

This chain links TRBV5-1 with TRBJ1-3; maybe TRBD1 (5 bases). Germline values: CDR1 SGHRS, CDR2 YFSETQ. CDR3 length: 18 amino acids. With 2 bases removed from V and 0 bases from J, the gap between germline ends came to 18 bases. DNA for the CDR3: TGCGCCAGCAGCTTAAACGCTCTCAGGGCAGACTCTGGAAACACCATATATTTT. This codes for CASSLNALRADSGNTIYF.

V is TRBV7-7 and J is TRBJ2-1; possible D gene TRBD2, 5 bases. Germline V gene data show CDR1 as SSHAT and CDR2 as FNYEAQ (reference sequence). The CDR3 runs to 14 residues. Trimming pared 8 bases from V and 6 bases from J, leaving 17 bases between. The CDR3: CASVGEDRPNEQFF. CDR3 bases: TGTGCCAGCGTCGGGGAAGATAGGCCCAATGAGCAGTTCTTC.